A selection of T cell receptor beta chains follows, all from one sample in a study of OX40 agonist ivuxolimab in advanced cancers. TCRdb keeps only in-frame clones here, not all; method: immunoSEQ multiplex PCR. The sample has about 71,000 clones, about 90% seen once. This specimen consisted of CD4+ or CD8+ T cells sorted from blood, obtained in a trial of the OX40 agonist ivuxolimab. These receptors all come from an adult with an advanced solid tumor such as melanoma, head and neck, liver or kidney cancer. Each CDR3 is given with its conserved first and last residue. Fields, in order: clone size, D gene, V gene, J gene, CDR3 protein, CDR3 DNA. D genes are given only for firm matches. Clone size, where shown, is once, few, many, or a class for clones that have expanded.

>.|.|TRBV30|TRBJ2-3
CAWSSTQPDRNTDTQYF
TGTGCCTGGAGCTCAACCCAACCGGACAGAAACACAGATACGCAGTATTTT
>.|.|TRBV9|TRBJ2-2
CASSVEGSGGELFF
TGTGCCAGCAGCGTAGAGGGGAGTGGCGGGGAGCTGTTTTTT
>.|TRBD2|TRBV7-2|TRBJ2-7
CASSVASGTYEQYF
TGTGCCAGCAGCGTTGCTAGCGGGACATACGAGCAGTACTTC
>.|.|TRBV7-9|TRBJ2-1
CASSQQFF
TGTGCCAGCAGCCAGCAGTTCTTC
>.|TRBD1|TRBV4-1|TRBJ1-1
CASSQDVGQGAGRTEAFF
TGCGCCAGCAGCCAAGATGTGGGACAGGGGGCCGGGCGGACTGAAGCTTTCTTT
>.|TRBD2|TRBV27|TRBJ2-7
CASSYRGGWSYEQYF
TGTGCCAGCAGTTATCGGGGGGGGTGGTCCTACGAGCAGTACTTC
>.|.|TRBV4-3|TRBJ2-7
CASSQGIADYEQYF
TGCGCCAGCAGCCAAGGGATAGCGGATTACGAGCAGTACTTC
>.|.|TRBV7-2|TRBJ2-7
CASRLDGFPTYEQYF
TGTGCCAGCAGGTTAGACGGCTTTCCAACCTACGAGCAGTACTTC
>once|.|TRBV6-6|TRBJ2-7
CASTPSRSYEQYF
TGTGCCAGCACCCCGAGCAGGTCTTACGAGCAGTACTTC
>.|.|TRBV2|TRBJ2-1
CARPSLRGPYNEQFF
TGTGCCCGCCCTTCCCTTCGGGGACCCTACAATGAGCAGTTCTTC
>.|TRBD2|TRBV28|TRBJ2-5
CASSFGGSGSPQETQYF
TGTGCCAGCAGTTTTGGTGGTAGCGGGAGCCCCCAAGAGACCCAGTACTTC
>.|.|TRBV25-1|TRBJ2-1
CASGYSEQFF
TGTGCCAGCGGATACAGTGAGCAGTTCTTC
>once|.|TRBV7-9|TRBJ1-4
CASSEGTEEKLFF
TGTGCCAGCAGCGAGGGGACTGAAGAAAAACTGTTTTTT
>.|TRBD2|TRBV5-4|TRBJ2-5
CASSSRTSRETQYF
TGTGCCAGCAGCTCGCGGACTAGTCGGGAGACCCAGTACTTC
>.|.|TRBV4-2|TRBJ1-3
CASSQDVGSGNTIYF
TGTGCCAGCAGCCAAGATGTCGGCTCTGGAAACACCATATATTTT